This T cell receptor (beta chain) was sequenced for a study of chemoradiotherapy in HPV16-positive cancers. Germline V lookup: CDR1 SGHNT, CDR2 YENEEA. J was trimmed by 4 bases and V by 4 bases; bases with no gene match: 7. The CDR3 spans 15 residues. Concerning this clone: The antigen remains undetermined.

Overall study results and limits: HPV-responsive T-cell expansion during chemoradiotherapy was linked to improved recurrence-free survival in HPV16-positive patients.

TCRdb's table, derived via immunoSEQ multiplex PCR, lists solely in-frame clones and lacks some. Of 6,000 to 6,500 clones in the sample, 73% were seen once. The source was tumor tissue, collected from a patient who underwent chemoradiotherapy. The J gene is TRBJ1-2, the V gene TRBV11-3, with 9 bases aligning to TRBD1. The sequence derives from a human donor with HPV-associated anogenital cancer. CDR3 in amino acids: CASSSTGGAGYGYTF. The CDR3 DNA is TGTGCCAGCAGCTCTACAGGGGGCGCGGGCTATGGCTACACCTTC.